This TCR beta chain emerged from a study of blood T cell repertoires in COVID-19. Study context: Sites across the United States, Italy and Spain contributed samples from acute and convalescent COVID-19.

The V gene's germline CDR1 is KGHDR and CDR2 SFDVKD. CDR3 length: 14 residues. Trimming removed 4 bases from V and 5 bases from J; junction bases left unmatched: 6. Original data processing: Reference gene primer amplification gave estimated nucleated cell counts. Only in-frame clones appear in the TCRdb table, and some are missing; sequencing was by immunoSEQ multiplex PCR. V, J and clone size are taken as reported in that table, and D and trimming were inferred from the DNA itself. Of fewer than 250,000 clones in the sample, around nine tenths were seen once. The study recruited people aged roughly 18 to 100 years across under 25 US areas.

The receptor was isolated from a young man in a cohort exposed to, infected with or recovered from COVID-19 (not recorded which). The gene calls are TRBV24-1 and TRBJ2-7, with 8 positions matching TRBD1. The sequenced sample was PBMCs or T cells enriched from blood (not recorded which). The CDR3 region is CATSDPDRGHEQYF. CDR3 DNA sequence: TGTGCCACCAGTGACCCTGACAGGGGACACGAGCAGTACTTC.